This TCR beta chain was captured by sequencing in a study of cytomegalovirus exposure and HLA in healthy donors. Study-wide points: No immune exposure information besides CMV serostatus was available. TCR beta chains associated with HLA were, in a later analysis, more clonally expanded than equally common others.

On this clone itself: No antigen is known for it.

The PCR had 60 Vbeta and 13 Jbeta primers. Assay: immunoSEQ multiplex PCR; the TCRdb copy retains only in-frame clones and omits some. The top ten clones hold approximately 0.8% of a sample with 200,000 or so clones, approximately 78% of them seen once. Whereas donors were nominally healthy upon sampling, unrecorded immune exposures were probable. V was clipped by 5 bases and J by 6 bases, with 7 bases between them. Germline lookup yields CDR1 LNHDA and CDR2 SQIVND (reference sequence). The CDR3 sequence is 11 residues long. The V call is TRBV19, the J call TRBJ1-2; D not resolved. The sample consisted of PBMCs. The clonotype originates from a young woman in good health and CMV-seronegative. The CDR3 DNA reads TGTGCCAGTAGTGGGCGGGATGGCTACACCTTC. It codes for CASSGRDGYTF.